These 7 T cell receptor beta chains originate from one sample sequenced in a study of blood T cell repertoires in COVID-19. Clones were sequenced by immunoSEQ multiplex PCR, and TCRdb holds only the in-frame ones, with some missing. The sample comprises about 210,000 clones, about 91% of which are singletons, and roughly 1.2% rests with the top ten. The material sequenced was peripheral blood. Every receptor here comes from a man younger than 45 with acute or convalescent COVID-19.

This clone was seen just once. The CDR3, as DNA: TGCGCCAGCAGCTTGGTCACAGGGGGGAACACTGAAGCTTTCTTT. It codes for CASSLVTGGNTEAFF. The V and J genes are TRBV5-1 and TRBJ1-1; 8 nucleotides line up with TRBD1. With V trimmed by 0 bases and J by 1 base, 2 bases remained unmatched. The germline CDR1 and CDR2 sequences are SGHRS and YFSETQ. This CDR3 has 15 residues.

J is TRBJ2-3 and V is TRBV6-5; unclear D gene. With 5 bases removed from V and 0 bases from J, the gap between germline ends came to 6 bases. The CDR3 sequence is 13 residues long. Germline V gives CDR1 MNHEY, CDR2 SVGAGI. The CDR3 loop reads CASSKTSTDTQYF. In nucleotides, the CDR3 is TGTGCCAGCAGTAAAACTAGCACAGATACGCAGTATTTT.

The table lists this clone with a count of one. This chain links TRBV12-3 or TRBV12-4 with TRBJ2-1; 10 nucleotides align to TRBD2. V lost 3 bases to trimming and J lost 13 bases; unmatched junction nucleotides: 6. The CDR3 spans 13 residues. CDR3 region: CASSLASGGFQFF. CDR3 DNA: TGTGCCAGCAGTTTGGCTAGCGGGGGCTTTCAGTTCTTC.

This clone occurred once. The chain carries TRBV5-1 and TRBJ2-3; TRBD1 is a possible D gene (6 bases). Germline assignment: CDR1 SGHRS and CDR2 YFSETQ. Between the trimmed V and J ends, which lost 7 bases and 0 bases, there was a span of 12 bases. The CDR3 runs 14 residues. DNA of the CDR3: TGCGCCAGCGCCGACAGGTCTAGCACAGATACGCAGTATTTT. This encodes CASADRSSTDTQYF.

The rearrangement joins TRBV30 to TRBJ2-5; D remains unclear. CDR1 and CDR2 (germline): GTSNPN, SVGIG (reference sequence). V was trimmed by 0 bases and J by 5 bases, leaving 10 bases between them. This CDR3 is 13 amino acids long. CDR3 in DNA: TGTGCCTGGAGTGTACCCCAACGGGAGACCCAGTACTTC. It codes for CAWSVPQRETQYF.

This sequence joins TRBV6-5 and TRBJ1-2, with a weak D call TRBD1 (5 bases). Germline lookup yields CDR1 MNHEY and CDR2 SVGAGI. V was clipped by 8 bases and J by 8 bases, with 18 bases between them. This CDR3 has 13 residues. In DNA, the CDR3 is TGTGCCAGCGCCAGGGCGGAGAGGTCCGGCTACACCTTC. It is translated as CASARAERSGYTF.

Turning to this clone: Other DNA sequences in this specimen translate into the identical CDR3. The chain uses TRBV18 and TRBJ1-5; 7 nucleotides agree with TRBD1. With 6 bases clipped from V and 7 bases from J, the junction kept 9 bases outside the gene matches. The CDR3 length is 14 residues. Germline V gene lookup returns CDR1 KGHSH and CDR2 LQKENI. CDR3 region: CASSPRQGGQPQHF. CDR3 nucleotide sequence: TGTGCCAGCTCGCCTAGACAGGGAGGACAGCCCCAGCATTTT.